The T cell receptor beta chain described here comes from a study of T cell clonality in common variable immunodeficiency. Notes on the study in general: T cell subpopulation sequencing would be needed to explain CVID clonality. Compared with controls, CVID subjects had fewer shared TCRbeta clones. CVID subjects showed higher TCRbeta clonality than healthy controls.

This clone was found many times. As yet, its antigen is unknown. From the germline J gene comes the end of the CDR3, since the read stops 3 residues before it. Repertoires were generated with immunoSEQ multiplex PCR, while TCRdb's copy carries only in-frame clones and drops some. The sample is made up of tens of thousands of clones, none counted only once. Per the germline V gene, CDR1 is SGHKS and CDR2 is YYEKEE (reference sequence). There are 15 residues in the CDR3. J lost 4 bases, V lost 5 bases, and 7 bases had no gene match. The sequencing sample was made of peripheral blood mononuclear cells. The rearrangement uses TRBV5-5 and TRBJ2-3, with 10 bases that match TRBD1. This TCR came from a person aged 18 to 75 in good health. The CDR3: CASRPRDRGSDTQYF. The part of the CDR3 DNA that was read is TGTGCCAGCAGACCCCGGGACAGGGGTTCAGATACG. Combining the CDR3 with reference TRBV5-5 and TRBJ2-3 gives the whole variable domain DAGVTQSPTHLIKTRGQQVTLRCSPISGHKSVSWYQQVLGQGPQFIFQYYEKEERGRGNFPDRFSARQFPNYSSELNVNALLLGDSALYLCASRPRDRGSDTQYFGPGTRLTVL.